A selection of T cell receptor beta chains follows, all from one sample in a study of brain T cells in children with intractable seizures. Assay used: immunoSEQ multiplex PCR; TCRdb lists only in-frame clones, some missing. Here the sample spans about 320,000 clones, over 85% being singletons. Sequences were derived from peripheral blood, sampled roughly 5 months after surgery. Source of these receptors: a boy younger than two with tuberous sclerosis and intractable seizures. The CDR3 runs from the conserved cysteine through the conserved F or W. Fields, in order: V gene, clone size, J gene, CDR3 protein. For some rows the clone size is stated as once, few or many, or as a class when expanded; others skip it.

v_call: TRBV5-4
clone_size: -
j_call: TRBJ2-3
cdr3_aa: CASSSRLADTDTQYF

v_call: TRBV6-2/TRBV6-3
clone_size: -
j_call: TRBJ1-1
cdr3_aa: CASSPTGAEAFF

v_call: TRBV29-1
clone_size: -
j_call: TRBJ2-7
cdr3_aa: CSVAGSGITYEQYF

v_call: TRBV7-3
clone_size: -
j_call: TRBJ2-7
cdr3_aa: CASSFDRAYEQYF

v_call: TRBV3-1/TRBV3-2
clone_size: -
j_call: TRBJ2-7
cdr3_aa: CASSQGQLEGYEQYF

v_call: TRBV3-1/TRBV3-2
clone_size: -
j_call: TRBJ1-1
cdr3_aa: CASSQRDFKAFF

v_call: TRBV5-5
clone_size: -
j_call: TRBJ2-1
cdr3_aa: CASSLVGVEQFF

v_call: TRBV11-2
clone_size: -
j_call: TRBJ1-3
cdr3_aa: CASSLDFPARQGNTIYF

v_call: TRBV5-6
clone_size: few
j_call: TRBJ2-2
cdr3_aa: CASSLVSGELFF

v_call: TRBV5-1
clone_size: -
j_call: TRBJ2-3
cdr3_aa: CASSRDKLTDTQYF

v_call: TRBV7-8
clone_size: -
j_call: TRBJ1-5
cdr3_aa: CASSLAGSGVQPQHF

v_call: TRBV6-2/TRBV6-3
clone_size: -
j_call: TRBJ1-5
cdr3_aa: CASSYAGNQPQHF

v_call: TRBV6-5
clone_size: -
j_call: TRBJ2-7
cdr3_aa: CASSYTGANYEQYF

v_call: TRBV18
clone_size: -
j_call: TRBJ1-1
cdr3_aa: CASSPDRSWGTEAFF

v_call: TRBV7-9
clone_size: -
j_call: TRBJ2-1
cdr3_aa: CASSRPWTDNEQFF

v_call: TRBV5-1
clone_size: -
j_call: TRBJ2-3
cdr3_aa: CASSRDRADTQYF

v_call: TRBV6-5
clone_size: -
j_call: TRBJ1-1
cdr3_aa: CASRDPVGGTEAFF

v_call: TRBV5-6
clone_size: -
j_call: TRBJ1-2
cdr3_aa: CASSPGTAGYGYTF

v_call: TRBV24-1
clone_size: -
j_call: TRBJ2-3
cdr3_aa: CATSVRRGPDTQYF

v_call: TRBV2
clone_size: -
j_call: TRBJ1-1
cdr3_aa: CASSASAEAFF

v_call: TRBV7-3
clone_size: -
j_call: TRBJ1-2
cdr3_aa: CASSAGDGSYGYTF

v_call: TRBV7-9
clone_size: -
j_call: TRBJ2-1
cdr3_aa: CASSWTGTRGYNEQFF

v_call: TRBV11-3
clone_size: -
j_call: TRBJ2-5
cdr3_aa: CASSLGEFLQETQYF

v_call: TRBV25-1
clone_size: -
j_call: TRBJ2-1
cdr3_aa: CATLTSGGIRGSYNEQFF

v_call: TRBV27
clone_size: -
j_call: TRBJ2-3
cdr3_aa: CASSQGPTPDTQYF

v_call: TRBV7-8
clone_size: -
j_call: TRBJ2-1
cdr3_aa: CASSEFLLAGWGNEQFF

v_call: TRBV5-4
clone_size: -
j_call: TRBJ1-2
cdr3_aa: CASSLGQGGYGYTF

v_call: TRBV21-1
clone_size: -
j_call: TRBJ2-7
cdr3_aa: CASSHGRLADHYEQYF

v_call: TRBV19
clone_size: -
j_call: TRBJ1-1
cdr3_aa: CASTKGFRNTEAFF

v_call: TRBV29-1
clone_size: -
j_call: TRBJ2-1
cdr3_aa: CSVEGDRGHLNEQFF

v_call: TRBV6-4
clone_size: -
j_call: TRBJ2-6
cdr3_aa: CASSEQGGFSGANVLTF

v_call: TRBV12-3/TRBV12-4
clone_size: -
j_call: TRBJ1-1
cdr3_aa: CASRQGDTEAFF

v_call: TRBV2
clone_size: -
j_call: TRBJ2-7
cdr3_aa: CASSDGTSGTYSYEQYF

v_call: TRBV9
clone_size: -
j_call: TRBJ2-7
cdr3_aa: CASSVGSVGGKYEQYF

v_call: TRBV30
clone_size: -
j_call: TRBJ2-7
cdr3_aa: CAWSPSVPYEQYF

v_call: TRBV7-8
clone_size: once
j_call: TRBJ1-5
cdr3_aa: CASSQDPQVWPQHF

v_call: TRBV9
clone_size: -
j_call: TRBJ2-7
cdr3_aa: CASSGGDRGLGEQYF

v_call: TRBV12-3/TRBV12-4
clone_size: once
j_call: TRBJ1-5
cdr3_aa: CASSPVNQPQHF

v_call: TRBV7-7
clone_size: -
j_call: TRBJ2-1
cdr3_aa: CASSLMSSGIDEQFF

v_call: TRBV2
clone_size: -
j_call: TRBJ2-7
cdr3_aa: CASSVVKTPYEQYF

v_call: TRBV5-6
clone_size: -
j_call: TRBJ1-6
cdr3_aa: CASSFLGRSPLHF

v_call: TRBV14
clone_size: -
j_call: TRBJ1-1
cdr3_aa: CASSQGYRDKGTGAFF

v_call: TRBV4-1
clone_size: -
j_call: TRBJ1-4
cdr3_aa: CASSQVWPPRSEKLFF

v_call: TRBV18
clone_size: -
j_call: TRBJ1-6
cdr3_aa: CATSPFVGQHNSPLHF

v_call: TRBV30
clone_size: once
j_call: TRBJ1-1
cdr3_aa: CAWTLNTEAFF

v_call: TRBV18
clone_size: -
j_call: TRBJ1-6
cdr3_aa: CASSPSGPGGDSPLHF

v_call: TRBV21-1
clone_size: -
j_call: TRBJ1-1
cdr3_aa: CASREKGGHTEAFF

v_call: TRBV7-6
clone_size: -
j_call: TRBJ2-3
cdr3_aa: CASSLGFSTDTQYF

v_call: TRBV10-3
clone_size: -
j_call: TRBJ1-3
cdr3_aa: CAISENWGQGSGNTIYF

v_call: TRBV11-3
clone_size: -
j_call: TRBJ1-1
cdr3_aa: CASSQGNTEAFF

v_call: TRBV7-2
clone_size: once
j_call: TRBJ2-3
cdr3_aa: CASSLALSGGTDTQYF

v_call: TRBV3-1/TRBV3-2
clone_size: once
j_call: TRBJ2-7
cdr3_aa: CASSQGRSEQYF

v_call: TRBV27
clone_size: -
j_call: TRBJ1-1
cdr3_aa: CASSWAENTEAFF

v_call: TRBV27
clone_size: -
j_call: TRBJ1-3
cdr3_aa: CASSISLRAGNTIYF

v_call: TRBV4-1
clone_size: -
j_call: TRBJ1-6
cdr3_aa: CASSQVHYNWGEGNSPLHF